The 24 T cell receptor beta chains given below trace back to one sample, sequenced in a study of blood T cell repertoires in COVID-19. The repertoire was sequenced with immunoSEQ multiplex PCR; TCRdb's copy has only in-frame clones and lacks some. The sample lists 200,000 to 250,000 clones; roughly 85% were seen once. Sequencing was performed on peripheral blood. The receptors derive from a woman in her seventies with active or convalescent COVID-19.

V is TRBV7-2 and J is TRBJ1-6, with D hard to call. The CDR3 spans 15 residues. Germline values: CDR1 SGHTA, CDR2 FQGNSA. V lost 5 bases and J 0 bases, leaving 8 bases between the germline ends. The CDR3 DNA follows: TGTGCCAGCAGCCCGGAGTTCTCCTATAATTCACCCCTCCACTTT. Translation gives CASSPEFSYNSPLHF.

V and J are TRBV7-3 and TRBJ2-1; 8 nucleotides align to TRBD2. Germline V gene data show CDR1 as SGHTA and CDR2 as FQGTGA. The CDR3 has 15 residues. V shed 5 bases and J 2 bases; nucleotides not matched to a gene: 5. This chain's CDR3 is CASSPTGGAYNEQFF. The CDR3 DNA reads TGTGCCAGCAGCCCCACCGGGGGGGCCTACAATGAGCAGTTCTTC.

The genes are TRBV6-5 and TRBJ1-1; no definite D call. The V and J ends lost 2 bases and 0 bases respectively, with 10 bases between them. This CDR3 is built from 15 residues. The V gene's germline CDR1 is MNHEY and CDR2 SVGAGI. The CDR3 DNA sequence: TGTGCCAGCAGTTACGGAGGGTTGGTGAACACTGAAGCTTTCTTT. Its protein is CASSYGGLVNTEAFF.

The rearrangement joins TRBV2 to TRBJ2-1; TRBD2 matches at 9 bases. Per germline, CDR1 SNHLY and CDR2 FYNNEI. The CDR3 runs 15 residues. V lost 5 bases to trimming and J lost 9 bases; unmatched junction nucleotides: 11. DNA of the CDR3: TGTGCCAGCAGTCTTTACCCACTAGCGGGTATTGAGCAGTTCTTC. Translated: CASSLYPLAGIEQFF. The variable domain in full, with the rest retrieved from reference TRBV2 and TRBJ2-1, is EPEVTQTPSHQVTQMGQEVILRCVPISNHLYFYWYRQILGQKVEFLVSFYNNEISEKSEIFDDQFSVERPDGSNFTLKIRSTKLEDSAMYFCASSLYPLAGIEQFFGPGTRLTVL.

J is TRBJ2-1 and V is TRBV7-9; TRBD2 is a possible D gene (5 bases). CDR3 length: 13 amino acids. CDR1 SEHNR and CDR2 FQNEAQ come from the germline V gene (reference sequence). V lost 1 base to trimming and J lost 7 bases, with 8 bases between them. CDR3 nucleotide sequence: TGTGCCAGCAGCTTAGTGGAGGCGAATGAGCAGTTCTTC. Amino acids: CASSLVEANEQFF.

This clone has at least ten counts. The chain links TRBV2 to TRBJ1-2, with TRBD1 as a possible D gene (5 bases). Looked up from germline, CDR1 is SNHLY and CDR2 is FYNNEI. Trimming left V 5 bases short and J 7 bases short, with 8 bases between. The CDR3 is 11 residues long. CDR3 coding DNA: TGTGCCAGCAGTCCCAGGGTTGGCTACACCTTC. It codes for CASSPRVGYTF.

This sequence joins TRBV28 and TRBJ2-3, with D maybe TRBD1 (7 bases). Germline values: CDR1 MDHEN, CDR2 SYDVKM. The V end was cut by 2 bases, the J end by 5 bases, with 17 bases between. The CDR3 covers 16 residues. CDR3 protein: CASSLGGQGVVDTQYF. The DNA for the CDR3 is TGTGCCAGCAGTTTAGGGGGGCAGGGGGTAGTAGATACGCAGTATTTT.

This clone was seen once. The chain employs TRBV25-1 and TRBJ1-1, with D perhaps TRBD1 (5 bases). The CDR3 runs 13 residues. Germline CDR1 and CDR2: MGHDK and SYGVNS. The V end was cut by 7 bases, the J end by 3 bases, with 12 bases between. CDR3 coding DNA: TGTGCCAGCATCGGAGGGGCGTACACTGAAGCTTTCTTT. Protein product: CASIGGAYTEAFF.

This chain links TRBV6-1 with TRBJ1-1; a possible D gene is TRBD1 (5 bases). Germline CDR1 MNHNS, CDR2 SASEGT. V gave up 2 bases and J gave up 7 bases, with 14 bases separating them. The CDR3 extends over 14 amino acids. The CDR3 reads CASSELWEGDEAFF. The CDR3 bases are TGTGCCAGCAGTGAACTGTGGGAAGGGGATGAAGCTTTCTTT.

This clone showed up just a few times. As DNA, the CDR3 is TGTGCCAGCAGCCCCGGGAACAGTCACACTGAAGCTTTCTTT. Amino acid sequence: CASSPGNSHTEAFF. The rearrangement joins TRBV3-1 (or the pseudogene TRBV3-2) to TRBJ1-1, with no clear D. V was clipped by 4 bases and J by 3 bases, with 12 bases between them. Germline V gives CDR1 LGHDT, CDR2 YNNKEL (reference sequence). This CDR3 spans 14 amino acids.

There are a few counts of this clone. In DNA, the CDR3 is TGTGCCACCAGTGACCGGACTAGCGGGCAGGGGGATACGCAGTATTTT. Protein: CATSDRTSGQGDTQYF. The chain links TRBV24-1 to TRBJ2-3; 11 nucleotides agree with TRBD2. The length of the CDR3 is 16 residues. Germline V CDR1 and CDR2: KGHDR, SFDVKD. After removal of 4 bases from V and 6 bases from J, the junction contained 8 bases not matched to a gene.

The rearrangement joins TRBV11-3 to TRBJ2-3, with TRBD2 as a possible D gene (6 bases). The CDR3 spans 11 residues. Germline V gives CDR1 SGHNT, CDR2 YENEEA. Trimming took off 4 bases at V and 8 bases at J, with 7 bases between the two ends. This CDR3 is CASSSGATQYF. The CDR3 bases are TGTGCCAGCAGCTCGGGAGCTACGCAGTATTTT.

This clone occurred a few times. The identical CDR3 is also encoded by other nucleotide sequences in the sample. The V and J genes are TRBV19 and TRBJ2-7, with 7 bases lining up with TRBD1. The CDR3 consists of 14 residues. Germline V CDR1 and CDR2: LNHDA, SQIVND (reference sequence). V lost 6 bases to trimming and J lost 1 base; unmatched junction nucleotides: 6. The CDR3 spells CASSLRQGSYEQYF. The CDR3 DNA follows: TGTGCCAGTAGCCTACGACAGGGTTCCTACGAGCAGTACTTC.

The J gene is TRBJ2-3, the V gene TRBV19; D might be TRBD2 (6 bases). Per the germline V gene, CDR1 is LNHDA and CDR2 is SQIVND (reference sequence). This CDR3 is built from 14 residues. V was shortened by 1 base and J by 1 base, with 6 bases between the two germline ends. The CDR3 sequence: CASSIAGGTDTQYF. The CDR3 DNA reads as TGTGCCAGTAGTATAGCGGGGGGCACAGATACGCAGTATTTT. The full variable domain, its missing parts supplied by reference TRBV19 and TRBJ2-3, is DGGITQSPKYLFRKEGQNVTLSCEQNLNHDAMYWYRQDPGQGLRLIYYSQIVNDFQKGDIAEGYSVSREKKESFPLTVTSAQKNPTAFYLCASSIAGGTDTQYFGPGTRLTVL.

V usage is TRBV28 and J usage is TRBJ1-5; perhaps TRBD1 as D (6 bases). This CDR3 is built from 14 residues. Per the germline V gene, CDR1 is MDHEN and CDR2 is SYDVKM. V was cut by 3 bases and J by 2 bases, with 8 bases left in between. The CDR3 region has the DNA TGTGCCAGCAGTTTGTACAGGGGCAATCAGCCCCAGCATTTT. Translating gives CASSLYRGNQPQHF.

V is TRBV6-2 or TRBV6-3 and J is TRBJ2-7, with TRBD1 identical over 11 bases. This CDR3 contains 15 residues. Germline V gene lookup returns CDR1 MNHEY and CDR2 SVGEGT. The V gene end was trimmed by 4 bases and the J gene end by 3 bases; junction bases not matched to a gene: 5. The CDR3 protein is CASSSGTGGFYEQYF. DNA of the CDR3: TGTGCCAGCAGTTCCGGGACAGGGGGATTCTACGAGCAGTACTTC.

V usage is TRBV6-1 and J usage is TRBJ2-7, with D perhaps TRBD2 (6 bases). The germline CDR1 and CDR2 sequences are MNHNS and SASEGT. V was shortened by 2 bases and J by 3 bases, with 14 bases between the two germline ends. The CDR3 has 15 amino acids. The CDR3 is CASSEPGGGYYEQYF. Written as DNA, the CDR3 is TGTGCCAGCAGTGAACCCGGCGGAGGGTACTACGAGCAGTACTTC.

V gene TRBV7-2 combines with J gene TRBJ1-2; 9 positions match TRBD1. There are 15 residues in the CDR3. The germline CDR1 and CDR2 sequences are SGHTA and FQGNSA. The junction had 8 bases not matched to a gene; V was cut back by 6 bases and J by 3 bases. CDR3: CASRPQGAPHYGYTF. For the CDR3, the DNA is TGTGCCAGCAGACCACAGGGGGCGCCGCACTATGGCTACACCTTC.

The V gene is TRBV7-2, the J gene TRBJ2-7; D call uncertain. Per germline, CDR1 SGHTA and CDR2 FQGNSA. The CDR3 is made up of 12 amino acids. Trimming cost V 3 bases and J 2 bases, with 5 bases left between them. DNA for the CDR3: TGTGCCAGCAGCTTTAATACCTACGAGCAGTACTTC. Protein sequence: CASSFNTYEQYF.

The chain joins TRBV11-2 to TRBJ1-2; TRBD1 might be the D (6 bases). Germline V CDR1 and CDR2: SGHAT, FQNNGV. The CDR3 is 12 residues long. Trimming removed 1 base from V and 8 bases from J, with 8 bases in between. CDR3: CASSLAGVGYTF. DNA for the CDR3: TGTGCCAGCAGCTTAGCAGGGGTCGGCTACACCTTC.

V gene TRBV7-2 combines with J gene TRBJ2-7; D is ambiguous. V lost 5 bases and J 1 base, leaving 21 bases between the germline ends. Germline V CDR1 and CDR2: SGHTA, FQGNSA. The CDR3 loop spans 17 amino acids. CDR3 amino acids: CASSPAVGNLRSYEQYF. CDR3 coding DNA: TGTGCCAGCAGCCCTGCGGTTGGTAACCTTCGATCCTACGAGCAGTACTTC. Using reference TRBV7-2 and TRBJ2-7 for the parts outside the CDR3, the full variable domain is GAGVSQSPSNKVTEKGKDVELRCDPISGHTALYWYRQSLGQGLEFLIYFQGNSAPDKSGLPSDRFSAERTGGSVSTLTIQRTQQEDSAVYLCASSPAVGNLRSYEQYFGPGTRLTVT.

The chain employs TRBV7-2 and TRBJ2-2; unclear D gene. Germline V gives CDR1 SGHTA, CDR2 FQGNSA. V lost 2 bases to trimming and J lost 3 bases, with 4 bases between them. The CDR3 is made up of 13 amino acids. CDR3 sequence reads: CASSLQYTGELFF. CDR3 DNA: TGTGCCAGCAGCTTACAGTACACCGGGGAGCTGTTTTTT. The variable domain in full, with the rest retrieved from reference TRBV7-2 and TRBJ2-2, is GAGVSQSPSNKVTEKGKDVELRCDPISGHTALYWYRQSLGQGLEFLIYFQGNSAPDKSGLPSDRFSAERTGGSVSTLTIQRTQQEDSAVYLCASSLQYTGELFFGEGSRLTVL.

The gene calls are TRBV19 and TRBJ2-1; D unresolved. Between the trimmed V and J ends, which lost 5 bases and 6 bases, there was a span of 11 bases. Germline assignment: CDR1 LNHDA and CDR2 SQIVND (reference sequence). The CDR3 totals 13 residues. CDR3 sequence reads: CASSVTSSNEQFF. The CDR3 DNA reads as TGTGCCAGTAGTGTGACATCGTCCAATGAGCAGTTCTTC. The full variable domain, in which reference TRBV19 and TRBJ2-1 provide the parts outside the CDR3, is DGGITQSPKYLFRKEGQNVTLSCEQNLNHDAMYWYRQDPGQGLRLIYYSQIVNDFQKGDIAEGYSVSREKKESFPLTVTSAQKNPTAFYLCASSVTSSNEQFFGPGTRLTVL.

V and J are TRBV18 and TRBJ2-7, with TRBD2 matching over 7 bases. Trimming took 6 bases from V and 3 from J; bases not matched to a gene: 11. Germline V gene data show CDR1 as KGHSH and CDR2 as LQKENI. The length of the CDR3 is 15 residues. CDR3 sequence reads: CASSLHLGGSYEQYF. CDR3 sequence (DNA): TGTGCCAGCTCGCTCCATTTGGGAGGGAGCTACGAGCAGTACTTC.